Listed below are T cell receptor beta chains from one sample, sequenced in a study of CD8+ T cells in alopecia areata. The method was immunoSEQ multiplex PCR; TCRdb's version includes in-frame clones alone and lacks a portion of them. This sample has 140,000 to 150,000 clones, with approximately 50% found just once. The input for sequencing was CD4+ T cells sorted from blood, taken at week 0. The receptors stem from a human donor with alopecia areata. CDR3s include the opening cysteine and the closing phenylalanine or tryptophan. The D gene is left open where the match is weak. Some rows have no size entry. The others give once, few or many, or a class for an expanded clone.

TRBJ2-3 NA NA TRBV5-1 CASSLGLARDTQYF TGCGCCAGCAGCTTAGGTCTAGCGAGGGATACGCAGTATTTT
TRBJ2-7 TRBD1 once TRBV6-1 CANSRDRDRGYEQYF TGTGCCAACTCCAGAGACCGGGACAGGGGATACGAGCAGTACTTC
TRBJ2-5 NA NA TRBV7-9 CASSATGWAQYF TGTGCCAGCAGCGCGACGGGATGGGCCCAGTACTTC
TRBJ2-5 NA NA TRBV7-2 CASSLGPEREYF TGTGCCAGCAGCCTCGGCCCCGAGCGGGAGTACTTC
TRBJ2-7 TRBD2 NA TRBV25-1 CASSESTSGSYEQYF TGTGCCAGCAGTGAATCGACTAGCGGGAGTTACGAGCAGTACTTC
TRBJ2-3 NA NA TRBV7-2 CASSFLGWTDTQYF TGTGCCAGCAGCTTCTTGGGGTGGACAGATACGCAGTATTTT
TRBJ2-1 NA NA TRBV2 CASKIERYNEQFF TGTGCCAGCAAAATCGAGCGGTACAATGAGCAGTTCTTC
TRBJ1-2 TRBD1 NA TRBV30 CAWSPGTGFDGYTF TGTGCCTGGAGCCCCGGGACAGGGTTTGATGGCTACACCTTC
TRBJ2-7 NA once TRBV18 CASSGAEANYEQYF TGTGCCAGCTCAGGGGCCGAGGCAAACTACGAGCAGTACTTC
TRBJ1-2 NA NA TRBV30 CAWNLQSLYTF TGTGCCTGGAACCTACAGTCGCTATACACCTTC
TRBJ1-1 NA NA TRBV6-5 CASSYSITSNEAFF TGTGCCAGCAGTTACTCGATCACTTCTAATGAAGCTTTCTTT
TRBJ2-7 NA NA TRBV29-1 CSVVTGPVRYF TGCAGCGTTGTGACGGGCCCCGTTAGGTACTTC
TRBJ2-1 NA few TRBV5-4 CASSAEYEQFF TGTGCCAGCAGCGCAGAGTATGAGCAGTTCTTC
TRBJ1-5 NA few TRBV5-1 CASSPSGGPQPQHF TGCGCCAGCAGCCCGTCGGGGGGACCTCAGCCCCAGCATTTT
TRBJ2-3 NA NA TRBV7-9 CASSPGRSLGTDTQYF TGTGCCAGCAGCCCCGGCCGTTCTCTAGGCACAGATACGCAGTATTTT
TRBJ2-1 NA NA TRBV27 CASSLSASSYNEQFF TGTGCCAGCAGTTTATCCGCTAGCTCCTACAATGAGCAGTTCTTC
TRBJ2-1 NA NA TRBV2 CASSGGTPYNEQFF TGTGCCAGCAGTGGTGGGACCCCCTACAATGAGCAGTTCTTC
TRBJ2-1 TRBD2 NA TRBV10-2 CASSPLGLAGYNEQFF TGCGCCAGCAGTCCCCTGGGACTAGCGGGATACAATGAGCAGTTCTTC
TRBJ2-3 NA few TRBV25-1 CASSDDRGLWADTQYF TGTGCCAGCAGTGATGACCGGGGCCTCTGGGCGGATACGCAGTATTTT
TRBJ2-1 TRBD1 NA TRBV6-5 CASSSLQGAHNEQFF TGTGCCAGCAGTTCCCTTCAGGGGGCACACAATGAGCAGTTCTTC
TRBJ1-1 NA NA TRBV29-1 CSVCGGAPRTEAFF TGCAGCGTTTGCGGGGGAGCCCCGAGGACTGAAGCTTTCTTT
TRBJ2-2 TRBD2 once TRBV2 CASSVRGSGSNTGELFF TGTGCCAGCAGTGTGCGAGGCAGCGGGAGTAACACCGGGGAGCTGTTTTTT
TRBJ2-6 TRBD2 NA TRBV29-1 CSVCLAGGGPSGANVLTF TGCAGCGTGTGTCTAGCGGGAGGCGGGCCGTCTGGGGCCAACGTCCTGACTTTC
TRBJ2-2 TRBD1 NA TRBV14 CASSRDRVTGELFF TGTGCCAGCAGCCGGGACAGGGTCACCGGGGAGCTGTTTTTT
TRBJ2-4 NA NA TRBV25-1 CASSEIGVQYF TGTGCCAGCAGTGAAATAGGTGTCCAGTACTTC